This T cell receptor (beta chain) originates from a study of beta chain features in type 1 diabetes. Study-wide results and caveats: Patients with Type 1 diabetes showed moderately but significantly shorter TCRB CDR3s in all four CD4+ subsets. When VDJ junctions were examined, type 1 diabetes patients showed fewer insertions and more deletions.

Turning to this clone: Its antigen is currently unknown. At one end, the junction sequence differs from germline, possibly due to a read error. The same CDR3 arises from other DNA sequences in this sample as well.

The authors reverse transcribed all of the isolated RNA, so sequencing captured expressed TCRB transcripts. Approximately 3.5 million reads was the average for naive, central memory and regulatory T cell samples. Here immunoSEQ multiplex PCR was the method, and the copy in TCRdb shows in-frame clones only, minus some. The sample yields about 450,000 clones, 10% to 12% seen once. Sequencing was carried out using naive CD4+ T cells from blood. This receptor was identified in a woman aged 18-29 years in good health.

The CDR3 loop is CASSSTTDTQYF. CDR3 bases: TGCGCCAGCAGTAGTACGACAGATACGCAGTATTTT. This chain joins TRBV6-6 and TRBJ2-3; no reliable D call. The CDR3 is made up of 12 amino acids. Germline assignment: CDR1 MNHNY and CDR2 SVGAGI (reference sequence).